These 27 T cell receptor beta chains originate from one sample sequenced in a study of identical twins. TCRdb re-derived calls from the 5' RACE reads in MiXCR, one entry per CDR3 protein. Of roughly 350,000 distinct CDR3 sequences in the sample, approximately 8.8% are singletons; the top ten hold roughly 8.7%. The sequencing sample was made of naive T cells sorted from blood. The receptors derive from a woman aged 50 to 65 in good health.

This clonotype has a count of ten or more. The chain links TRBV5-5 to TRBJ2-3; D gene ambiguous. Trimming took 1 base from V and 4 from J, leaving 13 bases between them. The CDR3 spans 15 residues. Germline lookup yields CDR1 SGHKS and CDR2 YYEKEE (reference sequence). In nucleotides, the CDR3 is TGTGCCAGCAGCTTGTCTGTCGTACGACCAGATACGCAGTATTTT. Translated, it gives CASSLSVVRPDTQYF.

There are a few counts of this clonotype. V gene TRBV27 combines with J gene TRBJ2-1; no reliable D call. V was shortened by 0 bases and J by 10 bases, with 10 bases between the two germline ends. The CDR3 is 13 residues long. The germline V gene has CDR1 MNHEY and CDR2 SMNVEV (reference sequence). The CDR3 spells CASSLSRVLEQFF. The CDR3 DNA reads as TGTGCCAGCAGTTTATCGAGAGTTCTAGAGCAGTTCTTC.

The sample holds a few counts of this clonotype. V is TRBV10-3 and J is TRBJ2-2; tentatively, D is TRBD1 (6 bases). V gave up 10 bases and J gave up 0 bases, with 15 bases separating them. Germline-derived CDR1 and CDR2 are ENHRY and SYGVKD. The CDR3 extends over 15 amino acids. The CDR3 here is CATRTGHANTGELFF. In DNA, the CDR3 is TGTGCCACCCGTACGGGACATGCGAACACCGGGGAGCTGTTTTTT.

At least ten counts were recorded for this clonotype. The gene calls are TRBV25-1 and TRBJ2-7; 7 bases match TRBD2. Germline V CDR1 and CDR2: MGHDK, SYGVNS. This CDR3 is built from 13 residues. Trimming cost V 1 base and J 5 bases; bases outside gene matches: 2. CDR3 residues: CASSEWGGNEQYF. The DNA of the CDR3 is TGTGCCAGCAGTGAATGGGGGGGGAACGAGCAGTACTTC.

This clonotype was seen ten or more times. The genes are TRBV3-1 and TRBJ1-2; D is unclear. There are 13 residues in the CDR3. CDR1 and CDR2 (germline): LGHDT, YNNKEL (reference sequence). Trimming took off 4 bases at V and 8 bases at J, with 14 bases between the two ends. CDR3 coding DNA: TGTGCCAGCAGCCCAGATTTGTGGAGAGGCTACACCTTC. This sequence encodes CASSPDLWRGYTF.

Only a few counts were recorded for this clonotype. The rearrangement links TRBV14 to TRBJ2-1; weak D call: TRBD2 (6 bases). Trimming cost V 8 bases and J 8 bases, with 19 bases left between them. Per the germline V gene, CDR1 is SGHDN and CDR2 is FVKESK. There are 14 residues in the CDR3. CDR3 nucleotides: TGTGCCAGCGGGCCTCAGCGGGTAAGGGATGAGCAGTTCTTC. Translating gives CASGPQRVRDEQFF.

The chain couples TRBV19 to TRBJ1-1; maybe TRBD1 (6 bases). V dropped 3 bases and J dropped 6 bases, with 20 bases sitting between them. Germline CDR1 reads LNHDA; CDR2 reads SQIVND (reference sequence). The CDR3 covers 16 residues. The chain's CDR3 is CASSMGQGLGVSEAFF. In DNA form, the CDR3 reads TGTGCCAGTAGTATGGGTCAGGGGCTGGGTGTGTCTGAAGCTTTCTTT.

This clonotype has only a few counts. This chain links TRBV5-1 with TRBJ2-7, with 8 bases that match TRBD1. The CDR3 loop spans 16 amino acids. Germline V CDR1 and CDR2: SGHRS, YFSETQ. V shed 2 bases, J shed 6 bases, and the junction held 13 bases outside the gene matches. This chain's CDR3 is CASSFSRRTGSGEQYF. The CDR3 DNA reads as TGCGCCAGCAGCTTCTCACGGAGGACAGGGAGTGGCGAGCAGTACTTC.

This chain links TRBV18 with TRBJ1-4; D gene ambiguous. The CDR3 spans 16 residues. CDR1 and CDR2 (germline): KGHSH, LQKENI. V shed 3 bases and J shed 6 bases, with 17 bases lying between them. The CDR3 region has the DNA TGTGCCAGCTCACCGGTGACTCGGAAAGTGGATGAAAAACTGTTTTTT. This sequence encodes CASSPVTRKVDEKLFF.

The CDR3 is CASSPGLSFRFREDTQYF. DNA of the CDR3: TGTGCCAGCAGTCCGGGACTGAGCTTCAGGTTTCGGGAGGATACGCAGTATTTT. The rearrangement joins TRBV12-3 or TRBV12-4 to TRBJ2-3, with a tentative D call TRBD2 (6 bases). This CDR3 region has 18 residues. V lost 5 bases and J 6 bases, leaving 27 bases between the germline ends.

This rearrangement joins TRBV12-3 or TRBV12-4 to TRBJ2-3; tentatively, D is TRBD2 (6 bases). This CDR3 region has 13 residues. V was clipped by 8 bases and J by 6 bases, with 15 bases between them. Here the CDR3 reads CASQRRGADTQYF. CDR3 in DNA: TGTGCCAGCCAACGGAGGGGCGCGGATACGCAGTATTTT.

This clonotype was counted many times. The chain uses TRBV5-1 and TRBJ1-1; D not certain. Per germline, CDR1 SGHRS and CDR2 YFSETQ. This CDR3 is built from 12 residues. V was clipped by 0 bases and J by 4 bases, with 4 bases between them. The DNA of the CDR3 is TGCGCCAGCAGCTTGGATTTCACTGAAGCTTTCTTT. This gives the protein CASSLDFTEAFF.

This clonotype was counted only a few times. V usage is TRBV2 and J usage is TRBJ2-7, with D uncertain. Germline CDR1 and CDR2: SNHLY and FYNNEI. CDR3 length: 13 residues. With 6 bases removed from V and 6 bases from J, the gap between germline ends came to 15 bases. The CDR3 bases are TGTGCCAGCAGAGGTTCCCGGAAAGCCGAGCAGTACGTC. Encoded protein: CASRGSRKAEQYV.

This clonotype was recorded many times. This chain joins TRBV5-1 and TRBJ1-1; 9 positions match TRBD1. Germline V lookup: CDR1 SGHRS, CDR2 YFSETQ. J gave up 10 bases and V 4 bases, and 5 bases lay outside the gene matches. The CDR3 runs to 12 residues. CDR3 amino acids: CASSRDRDGAFF. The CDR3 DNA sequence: TGCGCCAGCAGCAGGGACAGGGATGGAGCTTTCTTT.

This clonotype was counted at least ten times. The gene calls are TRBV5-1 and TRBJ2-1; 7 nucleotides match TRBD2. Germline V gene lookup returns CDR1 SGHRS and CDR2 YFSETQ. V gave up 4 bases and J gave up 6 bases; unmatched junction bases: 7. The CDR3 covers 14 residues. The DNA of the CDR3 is TGCGCCAGCAGCCTCCTACCGGGGGGCAATGAGCAGTTCTTC. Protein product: CASSLLPGGNEQFF. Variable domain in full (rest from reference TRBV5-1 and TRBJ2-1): KAGVTQTPRYLIKTRGQQVTLSCSPISGHRSVSWYQQTPGQGLQFLFEYFSETQRNKGNFPGRFSGRQFSNSRSEMNVSTLELGDSALYLCASSLLPGGNEQFFGPGTRLTVL.

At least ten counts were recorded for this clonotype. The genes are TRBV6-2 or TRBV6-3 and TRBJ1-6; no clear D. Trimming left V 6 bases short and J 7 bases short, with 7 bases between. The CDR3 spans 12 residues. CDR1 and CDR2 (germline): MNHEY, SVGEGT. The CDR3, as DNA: TGTGCCAGCAGAAAAGGAAATTCACCCCTCCACTTT. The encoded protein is CASRKGNSPLHF.

CDR3 bases: TGCAGCGTTGAAGTTTTGGACAGGGGGTTTAGTGAAGCTTTCTTT. It yields the protein CSVEVLDRGFSEAFF. The chain employs TRBV29-1 and TRBJ1-1; 10 bases are a match to TRBD1. Trimming took 1 base from V and 7 from J; bases not matched to a gene: 9. Germline CDR1 SQVTM, CDR2 ANQGSEA. There are 15 residues in the CDR3.

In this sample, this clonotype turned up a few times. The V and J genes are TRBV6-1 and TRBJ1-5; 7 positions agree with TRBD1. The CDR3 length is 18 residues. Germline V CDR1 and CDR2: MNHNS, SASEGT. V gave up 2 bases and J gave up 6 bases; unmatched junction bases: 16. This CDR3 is CASSEPPGRGQIGQPQHF. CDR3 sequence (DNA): TGTGCCAGCAGTGAACCCCCCGGGAGGGGGCAGATTGGTCAGCCCCAGCATTTT.

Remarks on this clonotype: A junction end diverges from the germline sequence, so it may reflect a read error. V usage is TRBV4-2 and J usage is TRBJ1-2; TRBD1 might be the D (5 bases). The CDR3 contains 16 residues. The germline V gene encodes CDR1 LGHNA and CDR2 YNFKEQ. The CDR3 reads CASSQEGPGSNYGYTF. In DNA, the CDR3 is TGTGCCAGCAGTCAAGAAGGTCCAGGGAGTAACTATGGCTACACCTTC.

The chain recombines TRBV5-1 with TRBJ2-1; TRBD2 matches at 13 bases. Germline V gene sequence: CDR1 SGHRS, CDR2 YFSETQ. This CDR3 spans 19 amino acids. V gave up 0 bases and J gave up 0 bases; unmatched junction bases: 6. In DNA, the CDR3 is TGCGCCAGCAGCTTGGTACTAGCGGGAGGGCCGTCCTCCTACAATGAGCAGTTCTTC. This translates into CASSLVLAGGPSSYNEQFF.

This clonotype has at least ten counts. CDR3 nucleotides: TGTGCCAGTAGTATTCCGGGGGAGCAGTTCTTC. Protein product: CASSIPGEQFF. The rearrangement links TRBV19 to TRBJ2-1; D perhaps matches TRBD2 (5 bases). The CDR3 runs to 11 residues. Germline CDR1 is LNHDA and CDR2 is SQIVND (reference sequence). The ends were cut back, 3 bases at V and 10 bases at J, with 7 bases in the middle. Supplemented by reference TRBV19 and TRBJ2-1, the full variable domain reads DGGITQSPKYLFRKEGQNVTLSCEQNLNHDAMYWYRQDPGQGLRLIYYSQIVNDFQKGDIAEGYSVSREKKESFPLTVTSAQKNPTAFYLCASSIPGEQFFGPGTRLTVL.

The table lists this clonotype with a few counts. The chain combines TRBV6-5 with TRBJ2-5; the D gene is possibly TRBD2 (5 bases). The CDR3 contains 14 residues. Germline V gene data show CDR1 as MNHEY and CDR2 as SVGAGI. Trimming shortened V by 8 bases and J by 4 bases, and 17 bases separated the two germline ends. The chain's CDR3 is CASRRSSRGETQYF. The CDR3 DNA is TGTGCCAGCCGGCGTAGCTCCCGGGGAGAGACCCAGTACTTC.

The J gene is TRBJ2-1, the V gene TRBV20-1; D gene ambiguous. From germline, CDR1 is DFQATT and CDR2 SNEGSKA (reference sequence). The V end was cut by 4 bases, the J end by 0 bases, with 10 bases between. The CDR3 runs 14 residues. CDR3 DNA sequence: TGCAGTGCTACCGTTGAGGCCTCCTACAATGAGCAGTTCTTC. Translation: CSATVEASYNEQFF.

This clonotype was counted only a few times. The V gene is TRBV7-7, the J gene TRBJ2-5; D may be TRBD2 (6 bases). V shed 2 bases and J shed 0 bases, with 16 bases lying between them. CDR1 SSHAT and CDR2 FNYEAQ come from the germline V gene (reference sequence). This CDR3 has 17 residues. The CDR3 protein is CASSLSILAKNQETQYF. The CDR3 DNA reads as TGTGCCAGCAGCTTAAGCATCCTAGCGAAGAACCAAGAGACCCAGTACTTC.

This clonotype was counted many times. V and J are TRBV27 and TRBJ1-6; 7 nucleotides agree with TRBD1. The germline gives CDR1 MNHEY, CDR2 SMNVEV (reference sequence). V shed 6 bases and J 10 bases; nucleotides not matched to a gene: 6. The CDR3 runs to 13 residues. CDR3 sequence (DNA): TGTGCCAGCAGCCCGACAGGGTGGTCACCCCTCCACTTT. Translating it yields CASSPTGWSPLHF.

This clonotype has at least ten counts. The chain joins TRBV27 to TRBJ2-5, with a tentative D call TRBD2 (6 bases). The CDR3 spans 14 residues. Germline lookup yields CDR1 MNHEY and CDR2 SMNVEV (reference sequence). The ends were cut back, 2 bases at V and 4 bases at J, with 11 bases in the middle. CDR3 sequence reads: CASSLGTGGETQYF. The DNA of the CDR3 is TGTGCCAGCAGTTTAGGCACCGGGGGAGAGACCCAGTACTTC.

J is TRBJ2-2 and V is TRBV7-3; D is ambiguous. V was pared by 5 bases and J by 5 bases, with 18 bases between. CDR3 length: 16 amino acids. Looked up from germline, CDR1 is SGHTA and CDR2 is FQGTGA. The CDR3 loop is CASSLRPRANTGELFF. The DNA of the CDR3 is TGTGCCAGCAGCCTTCGGCCCCGGGCAAATACCGGGGAGCTGTTTTTT.